These 13 T cell receptor beta chains originate from one sample sequenced in a study of CD8 T cells in Susac syndrome. Reverse transcription of roughly 0.45 to 1 ug RNA was carried out with random hexamers. Using its own MiXCR run on the immunoSEQ multiplex PCR reads, TCRdb lists one record per CDR3 protein. The sample has roughly 130,000 distinct CDR3 sequences; about 95% are singletons. The source material was CD4+ T cells from PBMCs. These receptors all stem from a human donor in good health.

The gene calls are TRBV6-6 and TRBJ2-7; the D is unclear. Trimming stripped 2 bases from V and 5 bases from J, with 16 bases between. The CDR3 contains 15 residues. Germline V gene lookup returns CDR1 MNHNY and CDR2 SVGAGI (reference sequence). The CDR3 sequence: CASSYGVKINDEQYF. The CDR3 nucleotides are TGTGCCAGCAGTTACGGGGTAAAAATAAACGACGAGCAGTACTTC.

The chain is built from TRBV29-1 and TRBJ2-7, with D tentatively TRBD1 (5 bases). Trimming took 4 bases from V and 3 from J, leaving 13 bases between them. From germline, CDR1 is SQVTM and CDR2 ANQGSEA. The CDR3 extends over 13 amino acids. The DNA for the CDR3 is TGCAGCGTTGGGACAAAACTCAACTACGAGCAGTACTTC. This translates into CSVGTKLNYEQYF.

This chain links TRBV28 with TRBJ2-5; D uncertain. The length of the CDR3 is 12 residues. V was pared by 2 bases and J by 5 bases, with 6 bases between. Germline values: CDR1 MDHEN, CDR2 SYDVKM. The CDR3, as DNA: TGTGCCAGCAGTTTAGCTTGGGAGACCCAGTACTTC. It is translated as CASSLAWETQYF. Full variable domain (missing parts from reference TRBV28 and TRBJ2-5): DVKVTQSSRYLVKRTGEKVFLECVQDMDHENMFWYRQDPGLGLRLIYFSYDVKMKEKGDIPEGYSVSREKKERFSLILESASTNQTSMYLCASSLAWETQYFGPGTRLLVL.

The chain links TRBV28 to TRBJ1-2; 10 bases agree with TRBD1. Trimming removed 10 bases from V and 6 bases from J; junction bases left unmatched: 8. Germline-derived CDR1 and CDR2 are MDHEN and SYDVKM. The CDR3 is made up of 13 amino acids. This chain's CDR3 is CATHRQGAHGYTF. For the CDR3, the DNA is TGTGCCACTCATAGACAGGGGGCGCATGGCTACACCTTC.

This chain's CDR3 is CAPVRVNTGELFF. The CDR3 nucleotides are TGTGCCCCGGTGCGCGTTAACACCGGGGAGCTGTTTTTT. The V call is TRBV7-9, the J call TRBJ2-2, with D unresolved. The CDR3 consists of 13 residues. The V end was cut by 11 bases, the J end by 2 bases, with 12 bases between. Germline V gives CDR1 SEHNR, CDR2 FQNEAQ (reference sequence).

The gene calls are TRBV4-1 and TRBJ2-3, with TRBD2 identical over 8 bases. The V and J ends lost 0 bases and 0 bases, in that order; junction bases with no gene match: 5. The CDR3 is 17 amino acids. CDR1 and CDR2 from the germline V gene are MGHRA and YSYEKL. The CDR3 protein is CASSQDRLARSTDTQYF. As DNA, the CDR3 is TGCGCCAGCAGCCAAGATCGACTAGCGCGAAGCACAGATACGCAGTATTTT.

The rearrangement links TRBV23-1 to TRBJ2-7; possible D gene TRBD1, 6 bases. TRBV23-1 is labeled an ORF, and its function is uncertain. V was cut by 3 bases and J by 0 bases, with 15 bases left in between. CDR3 length: 16 residues. CDR3 sequence (DNA): TGCGCCAGCAGTCACCCGAGACAGGATAGCTCCTACGAGCAGTACTTC. Amino acids: CASSHPRQDSSYEQYF.

The V and J genes are TRBV30 and TRBJ2-5, with D possibly being TRBD1 or TRBD2 (5 bases each). V was trimmed by 0 bases and J by 7 bases, leaving 9 bases between them. CDR1 and CDR2 (germline): GTSNPN, SVGIG (reference sequence). The CDR3 extends over 12 amino acids. CDR3 nucleotides: TGTGCCTGGAGTGTACAGGCGGGGACCCAGTACTTC. The encoded protein is CAWSVQAGTQYF.

The CDR3 loop reads CASTPGVARPQYF. CDR3 bases: TGTGCCAGCACCCCTGGCGTGGCAAGGCCCCAGTACTTC. This chain joins TRBV12-3 or TRBV12-4 and TRBJ2-4; no reliable D call. This CDR3 is built from 13 residues. V was cut by 7 bases and J by 13 bases, with 20 bases left in between.

CDR3 DNA: TGTGCCAGTAGTACCGGACAGGGCCCCACCGGGGAGCTGTTTTTT. It translates to CASSTGQGPTGELFF. This chain joins TRBV19 and TRBJ2-2; 8 bases are a match to TRBD1. The V gene's germline CDR1 is LNHDA and CDR2 SQIVND (reference sequence). The CDR3 contains 15 residues. Losses at the gene ends were 4 bases for V and 4 bases for J; bases not matched to a gene: 5.

The chain uses TRBV2 and TRBJ1-5; D not certain. V lost 7 bases and J lost 6, with 16 bases in between. The CDR3 runs 14 residues. The germline V gene encodes CDR1 SNHLY and CDR2 FYNNEI. The CDR3 region is CASTLDGAVQPQHF. CDR3 DNA: TGTGCCAGCACCTTAGACGGCGCCGTTCAGCCCCAGCATTTT.

This clonotype occurred once. The chain joins TRBV20-1 to TRBJ1-2; weak D call: TRBD1 (6 bases). Between the trimmed V and J ends, which lost 6 bases and 4 bases, there was a span of 15 bases. The CDR3 is 13 amino acids. The germline CDR1 and CDR2 sequences are DFQATT and SNEGSKA (reference sequence). CDR3 residues: CSASRGGPYGYTF. The CDR3 nucleotides are TGCAGTGCCAGCCGCGGGGGCCCCTATGGCTACACCTTC.

This chain joins TRBV29-1 and TRBJ1-4, with D tentatively TRBD1 (5 bases). The CDR3 length is 12 residues. V was cut by 7 bases and J by 7 bases, with 13 bases left in between. Germline-derived CDR1 and CDR2 are SQVTM and ANQGSEA. The CDR3: CSAQGPGEKLFF. The CDR3 DNA reads TGCAGCGCTCAGGGACCTGGTGAAAAACTGTTTTTT.